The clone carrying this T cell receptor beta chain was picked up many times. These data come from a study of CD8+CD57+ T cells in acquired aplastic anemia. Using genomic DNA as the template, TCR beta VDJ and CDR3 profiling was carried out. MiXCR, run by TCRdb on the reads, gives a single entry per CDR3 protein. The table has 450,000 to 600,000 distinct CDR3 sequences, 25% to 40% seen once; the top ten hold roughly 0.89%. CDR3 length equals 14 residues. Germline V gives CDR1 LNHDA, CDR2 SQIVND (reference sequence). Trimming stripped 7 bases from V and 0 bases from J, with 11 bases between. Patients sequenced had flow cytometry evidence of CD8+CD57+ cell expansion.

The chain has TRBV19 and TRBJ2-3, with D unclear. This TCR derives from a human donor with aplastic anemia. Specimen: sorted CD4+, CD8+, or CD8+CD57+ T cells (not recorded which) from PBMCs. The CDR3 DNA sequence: TGTGCCAGTACGGAAGCTATTAGCACAGATACGCAGTATTTT. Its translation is CASTEAISTDTQYF. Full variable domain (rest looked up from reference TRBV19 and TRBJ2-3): DGGITQSPKYLFRKEGQNVTLSCEQNLNHDAMYWYRQDPGQGLRLIYYSQIVNDFQKGDIAEGYSVSREKKESFPLTVTSAQKNPTAFYLCASTEAISTDTQYFGPGTRLTVL.